This TCR beta chain was documented in a study of blood T cell repertoires in COVID-19. This CDR3 is built from 16 residues. Germline V gene data show CDR1 as MGHRA and CDR2 as YSYEKL. Losses at the gene ends were 0 bases for V and 4 bases for J; bases not matched to a gene: 9. Data came from immunoSEQ multiplex PCR; TCRdb stores just in-frame clones and leaves some out. The repertoire holds 150,000 to 200,000 clones, with roughly 84% as singletons. V gene TRBV4-1 combines with J gene TRBJ2-7; 7 bases line up with TRBD1. The sample was PBMCs or T cells enriched from blood (not recorded which). This TCR was recovered from a woman in her sixties or seventies who had recovered from COVID-19. In nucleotides, the CDR3 is TGCGCCAGCAGCCAAGAAGCCCCGGGACAGAGATACGAGCAGTACTTC. As protein: CASSQEAPGQRYEQYF.